This entry features one TCR beta chain sequence. Trimming took 3 bases from V and 2 from J, leaving 2 bases between them. The CDR3 length is 11 residues. The germline V gene encodes CDR1 MNHNS and CDR2 SASEGT. Repertoires were generated with immunoSEQ multiplex PCR, while TCRdb's copy carries only in-frame clones and drops some. This table has roughly 26,000 clones, roughly 90% appearing once. The sample comes from a study of blood T cell repertoires in COVID-19. The V and J genes are TRBV6-1 and TRBJ2-7; no definite D call. The receptor was derived from a human donor in a cohort sampled during active COVID-19. Sequenced: peripheral blood. CDR3 sequence (DNA): TGTGCCAGCAGTGACGCCTACGAGCAGTACTTC. It specifies CASSDAYEQYF.